The rows below give T cell receptor beta chains drawn from one sample of a study of cytomegalovirus exposure and HLA in healthy donors. The assay was immunoSEQ multiplex PCR, and TCRdb's table has in-frame clones only and misses some. Seen in this sample are 200,000 to 250,000 clones; the ten most common clones hold about 1%. Sequencing was done on a sample of PBMCs. The receptors were sampled from a young woman in good health and CMV-seropositive. Both conserved end residues are part of each CDR3. Fields, in order: J gene, D gene, V gene, CDR3 DNA, CDR3 protein. The D gene is left open where the match is weak.

j_gene: TRBJ1-1
d_gene: TRBD1
v_gene: TRBV2
CDR3nt: TGTGCCAGCAGGGACCAAGACAGGGTAGGAGCTTTCTTT
CDR3aa: CASRDQDRVGAFF

j_gene: TRBJ2-7
d_gene: NA
v_gene: TRBV27
CDR3nt: TGTGCCAGCAGTCCCTATGTCGGTTCCTACGAGCAGTACTTC
CDR3aa: CASSPYVGSYEQYF

j_gene: TRBJ2-1
d_gene: TRBD1
v_gene: TRBV4-3
CDR3nt: TGCGCCAGCAGCCAAGCACAGGGGGTCTTCAATGAGCAGTTCTTC
CDR3aa: CASSQAQGVFNEQFF

j_gene: TRBJ2-1
d_gene: TRBD2
v_gene: TRBV5-4
CDR3nt: TGTGCCAGCAGCCATAGCGGGGGGGCCTACAATGAGCAGTTCTTC
CDR3aa: CASSHSGGAYNEQFF

j_gene: TRBJ2-3
d_gene: TRBD2
v_gene: TRBV2
CDR3nt: TGTGCCAGCAGTCCTAGCGGGTGGGGTTTTAGCACAGATACGCAGTATTTT
CDR3aa: CASSPSGWGFSTDTQYF

j_gene: TRBJ2-7
d_gene: NA
v_gene: TRBV21-1
CDR3nt: TGTGCCAGCAGCAAAGGTCACAGGGCCCCGAACTACGAGCAGTACTTC
CDR3aa: CASSKGHRAPNYEQYF

j_gene: TRBJ2-5
d_gene: NA
v_gene: TRBV19
CDR3nt: TGTGCCAGTAGTATAATTGGGGCCCGACCAGAGACCCAGTACTTC
CDR3aa: CASSIIGARPETQYF

j_gene: TRBJ2-3
d_gene: NA
v_gene: TRBV10-3
CDR3nt: TGTGCCATCAGTAGGACGGGGGACACAGATACGCAGTATTTT
CDR3aa: CAISRTGDTDTQYF

j_gene: TRBJ2-5
d_gene: TRBD2
v_gene: TRBV29-1
CDR3nt: TGCAGCGTTGGTGTGCGGGGGGGCCAGGAGACCCAGTACTTC
CDR3aa: CSVGVRGGQETQYF

j_gene: TRBJ2-5
d_gene: NA
v_gene: TRBV15
CDR3nt: TGTGCCACCAGCAGGCAGGGGCAAGGGGAGACCCAGTACTTC
CDR3aa: CATSRQGQGETQYF

j_gene: TRBJ2-7
d_gene: TRBD2
v_gene: TRBV27
CDR3nt: TGTGCCAGCAGACCGTGGGCCGGGTCATCGGGGGGTGATTCGATCTACGAGCAGTACTTC
CDR3aa: CASRPWAGSSGGDSIYEQYF

j_gene: TRBJ2-3
d_gene: NA
v_gene: TRBV4-2
CDR3nt: TGTGCCAGCAGCCAAGGAGGGTCGGATACGCAGTATTTT
CDR3aa: CASSQGGSDTQYF

j_gene: TRBJ2-7
d_gene: NA
v_gene: TRBV19
CDR3nt: TGTGCCAGTAGTAGAAATGAGTTCTACGAGCAGTACTTC
CDR3aa: CASSRNEFYEQYF

j_gene: TRBJ1-1
d_gene: TRBD1
v_gene: TRBV15
CDR3nt: TGTGCCACCAGCTCCAGCCCGGGACAGGGTGGGCATGGTGAAGCTTTCTTT
CDR3aa: CATSSSPGQGGHGEAFF

j_gene: TRBJ1-3
d_gene: NA
v_gene: TRBV11-2
CDR3nt: TGTGCCAGCAGCTTAACACCAAACACCATATATTTT
CDR3aa: CASSLTPNTIYF

j_gene: TRBJ1-2
d_gene: NA
v_gene: TRBV7-8
CDR3nt: TGTGCCAGCAGCTTTAGGGAAGGGGTGTACACCTTC
CDR3aa: CASSFREGVYTF

j_gene: TRBJ1-3
d_gene: NA
v_gene: TRBV7-8
CDR3nt: TGTGCCAGCAGCTTAGCGGGGGGAGGGGACACCATATATTTT
CDR3aa: CASSLAGGGDTIYF

j_gene: TRBJ2-3
d_gene: NA
v_gene: TRBV7-6
CDR3nt: TGTGCCAGCAGCTTTCAAACAGATACGCAGTATTTT
CDR3aa: CASSFQTDTQYF

j_gene: TRBJ2-2
d_gene: NA
v_gene: TRBV9
CDR3nt: TGTACCAGCAGCTCGTACACCGGGGAGCTGTTTTTT
CDR3aa: CTSSSYTGELFF

j_gene: TRBJ2-4
d_gene: TRBD2
v_gene: TRBV5-1
CDR3nt: TGCGCCAGCAGCCTTAGCGGGGGAGGGAACATTCAGTACTTC
CDR3aa: CASSLSGGGNIQYF

j_gene: TRBJ1-1
d_gene: TRBD1
v_gene: TRBV19
CDR3nt: TGTGCCAGTAGTACTCCGGACAGGCAGAACACTGAAGCTTTCTTT
CDR3aa: CASSTPDRQNTEAFF

j_gene: TRBJ1-5
d_gene: NA
v_gene: TRBV4-1
CDR3nt: TGCGCCAGCAGCCAAGATATTGATCAGCCCCAGCATTTT
CDR3aa: CASSQDIDQPQHF

j_gene: TRBJ2-1
d_gene: TRBD2
v_gene: TRBV5-6
CDR3nt: TGTGCCAGTATAGCGGGACCCTACAATGAGCAGTTCTTC
CDR3aa: CASIAGPYNEQFF

j_gene: TRBJ2-7
d_gene: NA
v_gene: TRBV6-1
CDR3nt: TGTGCCAGCAGTGAATCCCCACCCGGCGAGCAGTACTTC
CDR3aa: CASSESPPGEQYF

j_gene: TRBJ2-1
d_gene: NA
v_gene: TRBV7-2
CDR3nt: TGTGCCAGCAGCGCCCTACTCCTTACGTACAATGAGCAGTTCTTC
CDR3aa: CASSALLLTYNEQFF